The rows below give T cell receptor beta chains drawn from one sample of a study of T cells after yellow fever vaccination. MiXCR, run by TCRdb on the 5' RACE reads, gives a single entry per CDR3 protein. Among about 300,000 distinct CDR3 sequences listed, 7.5% to 9% were seen once. Sequenced material: CD4+ T cells sorted from PBMCs, taken 5 days after the yellow fever booster vaccination. The origin of the receptors is a man younger than 35 who received the YFV17D yellow fever vaccine. CDR3s include the opening cysteine and the closing phenylalanine or tryptophan. The order of the fields is V gene, D gene, clone size, J gene, CDR3 DNA, CDR3 protein. The D gene is left open where the match is weak. Rows give clone size only sometimes, using once, few, many, or a class for an expanded clone.

TRBV19	TRBD1	many	TRBJ1-5	TGTGCCAGTAGTCGGACAGGGGGAGGCAATCAGCCCCAGCATTTT	CASSRTGGGNQPQHF
TRBV10-2	NA	NA	TRBJ2-7	TGCGCCAGCAGTGCGGCCTACGAGCAGTACTTC	CASSAAYEQYF
TRBV14	NA	few	TRBJ1-2	TGTGCCAGCAGCCAAGAACATAAGGGGACCAACTATGGCTACACCTTC	CASSQEHKGTNYGYTF
TRBV9	NA	few	TRBJ1-1	TGTGCCAGCAGTACATTCAGTGGCACTGAAGCTTTCTTT	CASSTFSGTEAFF
TRBV5-1	NA	NA	TRBJ2-7	TGCGCCAGCAGCGCTGGAAGTCATCGGCACGAGCAGTACTTC	CASSAGSHRHEQYF
TRBV24-1	TRBD1	many	TRBJ1-4	TGTGCCACCAGTGATCCGCGGACAGGGGGCTTCTCAACTAATGAAAAACTGTTTTTT	CATSDPRTGGFSTNEKLFF
TRBV3-1	NA	few	TRBJ2-6	TGTGCCAGCAGCCAAGATGTGACCTCTGGGGCCAACGTCCTGACTTTC	CASSQDVTSGANVLTF
TRBV29-1	NA	many	TRBJ2-3	TGCAGCGTTGAAGGGACGGACTACACAGATACGCAGTATTTT	CSVEGTDYTDTQYF
TRBV5-1	TRBD1	many	TRBJ2-3	TGCGCCAGCAGCGCCGGGGACAGTATCAATACGCAGTATTTT	CASSAGDSINTQYF
TRBV7-2	NA	few	TRBJ2-1	TGTGCCAGCAGCTTATATAGGGGGGCTACCACTGGGAATGAGCAGTTCTTC	CASSLYRGATTGNEQFF
TRBV3-1	TRBD2	NA	TRBJ2-5	TGTGCCAGCAGCCAAGAGTGGAGCGGGGGGAGTGACGCGACCCAGTACTTC	CASSQEWSGGSDATQYF
TRBV5-6	NA	few	TRBJ2-3	TGTGCCAGCAGCTTATTAGGAGACCTACCGAGGAGCACAGATACGCAGTATTTT	CASSLLGDLPRSTDTQYF
TRBV20-1	TRBD1	NA	TRBJ1-6	TGCAGTGGCAGACAGGGGGCGTCTGGCTCACCCCTCCACTTT	CSGRQGASGSPLHF
TRBV7-2	NA	NA	TRBJ2-3	TGTGCCAGCAGCCCCTCCCGGTCTAGCACAGATACGCAGTATTTT	CASSPSRSSTDTQYF
TRBV7-2	NA	few	TRBJ2-7	TGTGCCAGCAGGTTGGGGACGGCAACTTACGAGCAGTACTTC	CASRLGTATYEQYF
TRBV11-2	NA	NA	TRBJ2-3	TGTGCCAGCAGCTTAGCTGGCGGTAATACGCAGTATTTT	CASSLAGGNTQYF
TRBV11-2	NA	many	TRBJ1-2	TGTGCCAGCAGCTTAGGGGCCAGGGAGAACTATGGCTACACCTTC	CASSLGARENYGYTF
TRBV20-1	TRBD2	many	TRBJ2-2	TGCAGTGCTAGACACAGCGGGGGGCTGGGTGGCACCGGGGAGCTGTTTTTT	CSARHSGGLGGTGELFF
TRBV6-5	NA	NA	TRBJ1-1	TGTGCCAGCAGACCCGCGAGGAATACCCCCGGCACTGAAGCTTTCTTT	CASRPARNTPGTEAFF
TRBV4-2	TRBD2	NA	TRBJ2-1	TGTGCCAGCAGCCAGTCGGTGGCGGGGGTACACAATGAGCAGTTCTTC	CASSQSVAGVHNEQFF
TRBV19	NA	many	TRBJ2-6	TGTGCCAGTAGCAGGGAGCCGGCTGGGGCCAACGTCCTGACTTTC	CASSREPAGANVLTF
TRBV4-3	NA	NA	TRBJ2-7	TGCGCCAGCAGCCAAGATCATGGCAGGGCCTGGGGAGAGCAGTACTTC	CASSQDHGRAWGEQYF
TRBV5-6	NA	many	TRBJ1-2	TGTGCCAGCAGCTTAACCGTATATGGCTACACCTTC	CASSLTVYGYTF
TRBV25-1	NA	few	TRBJ1-5	TGTGCCAGCAGTGAAGGAAGGAGCCGCCAGCCCCAGCATTTT	CASSEGRSRQPQHF